This is a list of T cell receptor beta chains from one sample in a study of blood T cell repertoires in COVID-19. The method was immunoSEQ multiplex PCR; TCRdb's version includes in-frame clones alone and lacks a portion of them. The sample yields about 270,000 clones, 65% to 90% seen once. The sample taken for sequencing was peripheral blood. The receptors come from a woman aged 70-85 years with COVID-19, enrolled during active disease. Each CDR3 is given with its conserved first and last residue. Fields, in order: D gene, V gene, J gene, clone size, CDR3 DNA, CDR3 protein. A D gene is named only where the DNA matches it firmly. The size entry is marked missing in some rows and otherwise reads once, few, many or a size class.

TRBD1	TRBV6-5	TRBJ1-1	.	TGTGCCACCAGAAGGGGGCTATGGGAAACTGAAGCTTTCTTT	CATRRGLWETEAFF
.	TRBV28	TRBJ1-1	.	TGTGCCAGCAGTCTAGGAGGGGGGGCGAACACTGAAGCTTTCTTT	CASSLGGGANTEAFF
TRBD2	TRBV12-3/TRBV12-4	TRBJ2-1	.	TGTGCCAGCGCTAGCGGGGCCTACAATGAGCAGTTCTTC	CASASGAYNEQFF
.	TRBV18	TRBJ1-2	.	TGTGCCAGCTCCGCTGGAGGAAACTATGGCTACACCTTC	CASSAGGNYGYTF
.	TRBV9	TRBJ1-2	.	TGTGCCAGCAGCGTTCAGCCAGGGGACTATGGCTACACCTTC	CASSVQPGDYGYTF
.	TRBV6-1	TRBJ1-4	.	TGTGCCAGCAGAGAAGGACAGATTAGTCGGGAAAAACTGTTTTTT	CASREGQISREKLFF
.	TRBV30	TRBJ1-4	.	TGTGCCTGGAGAAACCTGGGGCGGGAAAAACTGTTTTTT	CAWRNLGREKLFF
TRBD2	TRBV29-1	TRBJ2-7	.	TGCAGCGTTGAAGGGGGACTAGCGGGGGCAATCTACGAGCAGTACTTC	CSVEGGLAGAIYEQYF
TRBD1	TRBV19	TRBJ1-1	.	TGTGCCAGTAGTAGGGGGGACAGGGGGATGAACACTGAAGCTTTCTTT	CASSRGDRGMNTEAFF
TRBD2	TRBV2	TRBJ2-1	once	TGTGCCAGCAGGAGCGGGGGGGTCTCCTACAATGAGCAGTTCTTC	CASRSGGVSYNEQFF
TRBD1	TRBV5-1	TRBJ2-7	.	TGCGCCAGCAGCCTTGACAGGGCCTACGAGCAGTACTTC	CASSLDRAYEQYF
.	TRBV19	TRBJ1-5	.	TGTGCCAGTAGTATTCTGAGGTCAGTTCGAAGCAATCAGCCCCAGCATTTT	CASSILRSVRSNQPQHF
TRBD1	TRBV28	TRBJ1-6	.	TGTGCCAGCAGTTTAGGGACAGGGGTTTCACCCCTCCACTTT	CASSLGTGVSPLHF
.	TRBV11-2	TRBJ1-1	.	TGTGCCAGCAGATACGAGATGAACACTGAAGCTTTCTTT	CASRYEMNTEAFF
TRBD1	TRBV5-1	TRBJ1-1	.	TGCGCCAGCAGCTTGGTAGGGACAGAGGGCACTGAAGCTTTCTTT	CASSLVGTEGTEAFF
.	TRBV7-9	TRBJ1-2	.	TGTGCCAGCAGCTTACTCGGGTTAAACTATGGCTACACCTTC	CASSLLGLNYGYTF
TRBD1	TRBV7-3	TRBJ2-3	.	TGTGCCAGCAGCCTACGACAGGGCTTAGGCACAGATACGCAGTATTTT	CASSLRQGLGTDTQYF
TRBD1	TRBV15	TRBJ2-7	.	TGTGCCACCAGCAGACGACAGGGGCCTCCCTACGAGCAGTACTTC	CATSRRQGPPYEQYF
.	TRBV19	TRBJ2-7	few	TGTGCCAGTAGTATAACAGTCCTCTACGAGCAGTACTTC	CASSITVLYEQYF
TRBD1	TRBV19	TRBJ2-1	.	TGTGCCAGTAGCCCGGACAGGAGCTCCTACAATGAGCAGTTCTTC	CASSPDRSSYNEQFF
.	TRBV2	TRBJ1-2	.	TGTGCCAGCAGTGGGTTTAGGACAGCTAACTATGGCTACACCTTC	CASSGFRTANYGYTF
.	TRBV11-2	TRBJ1-6	.	TGTGCCAGCAGTTTAATAGCGTCCCTCTATAATTCACCCCTCCACTTT	CASSLIASLYNSPLHF
TRBD2	TRBV30	TRBJ2-2	.	TGTGCCTGGAGTCTACTAGCGGGGATCGGGGAGCTGTTTTTT	CAWSLLAGIGELFF
TRBD1	TRBV11-2	TRBJ1-1	.	TGTGCCAGCAGCTTACCGGGACAGGGATCCCCTGAAGCTTTCTTT	CASSLPGQGSPEAFF
.	TRBV19	TRBJ1-1	.	TGTGCCAGTAAGGAGTCCCCGACTGAAGCTTTCTTT	CASKESPTEAFF
.	TRBV24-1	TRBJ1-2	.	TGTGCCACCAGTGACCCCGAGGGGGGGAGCCGGGGCTACACCTTC	CATSDPEGGSRGYTF
TRBD1	TRBV5-4	TRBJ2-7	.	TGTGCCAGCAGCCCGGACAGGGGAAACGAGCAGTACTTC	CASSPDRGNEQYF
.	TRBV19	TRBJ2-7	.	TGTGCCAGTAGTCCGGACACCTACGAGCAGTACTTC	CASSPDTYEQYF
.	TRBV29-1	TRBJ2-1	.	TGCAGCGGTACAGGGTTGGAGCAGTTCTTC	CSGTGLEQFF
.	TRBV11-2	TRBJ1-2	.	TGTGCCAGCAGCTTATCAGGGGACTATGGCTACACCTTC	CASSLSGDYGYTF
TRBD1	TRBV10-3	TRBJ1-2	.	TGTGCCATCAGTGGCGAACCCGGGACAGGGGGCTTTAACTATGGCTACACCTTC	CAISGEPGTGGFNYGYTF
TRBD2	TRBV6-5	TRBJ2-1	.	TGTGCCAGCAGTCCACTAGCGGGGGAGGTTGAGCAGTTCTTC	CASSPLAGEVEQFF
.	TRBV11-2	TRBJ1-2	.	TGTGCCAGCAGCTTAACCTTATCGACAGTACAGGCTGGCTACACCTTC	CASSLTLSTVQAGYTF
TRBD1	TRBV6-5	TRBJ1-1	.	TGTGCCAGCAGGGAGGGGACAGCGAACACTGAAGCTTTCTTT	CASREGTANTEAFF
TRBD2	TRBV7-9	TRBJ2-3	.	TGTGCCAGCAGCCCGAGCGGGGTGTTCATAGATACGCAGTATTTT	CASSPSGVFIDTQYF
.	TRBV2	TRBJ2-2	.	TGTGCCAGCAGTGTTACTTCGAACACCGGGGAGCTGTTTTTT	CASSVTSNTGELFF
.	TRBV30	TRBJ2-7	once	TGTGCCTGGACGGACTTAGGTGGGCAGTACTTC	CAWTDLGGQYF
.	TRBV29-1	TRBJ1-2	once	TGCAGCGTTCCAACAGGGAACTATGGCTACACCTTC	CSVPTGNYGYTF
TRBD2	TRBV5-5	TRBJ2-5	.	TGTGCCAGCAGCTCGCGGACTAGCGGGGGGGTAGAGACCCAGTACTTC	CASSSRTSGGVETQYF
.	TRBV5-6	TRBJ1-2	.	TGTGCCAGCAGCTGGAGAGGGGGCTACACCTTC	CASSWRGGYTF
.	TRBV30	TRBJ1-5	.	TGTGCCTGGAGTGACAGTGGAAATCAGCCCCAGCATTTT	CAWSDSGNQPQHF
.	TRBV21-1	TRBJ2-3	.	TGTGCCAGCAGCAAATCACAGAGGACTACGGGGTATTTT	CASSKSQRTTGYF
TRBD1	TRBV2	TRBJ1-2	once	TGTGCCAGCAGTGTGGAGACAGGGCCAGGGTATGGCTACACCTTC	CASSVETGPGYGYTF
.	TRBV6-5	TRBJ1-2	.	TGTGCCAGCAGTTACGAGGGTAGGGTGGGCTACACCTTC	CASSYEGRVGYTF
TRBD1	TRBV7-9	TRBJ1-1	once	TGTGCCAGCAGCTTAGAGGGGGACAGGGTGAACACTGAAGCTTTCTTT	CASSLEGDRVNTEAFF
TRBD2	TRBV5-4	TRBJ2-3	once	TGTGCCAGCAGCTTGGCTAGCGGGGTCTTCACAGATACGCAGTATTTT	CASSLASGVFTDTQYF
TRBD1	TRBV29-1	TRBJ1-2	.	TGCAGCGTGGCGGGGACAGCCAATGGCTACACCTTC	CSVAGTANGYTF
TRBD1	TRBV5-8	TRBJ1-1	.	TGTGCCAGCAGCCATTGGACAGGGGGCCGGAACACTGAAGCTTTCTTT	CASSHWTGGRNTEAFF
TRBD1	TRBV4-3	TRBJ1-4	.	TGCGCCAGCAGCCACTCAGGGGGAAGTAGTGAAAAACTGTTTTTT	CASSHSGGSSEKLFF